The 14 T cell receptor beta chains below were found in one sample sequenced in a study of shared clonotypes between healthy human individuals. Clones were sequenced by immunoSEQ multiplex PCR, and TCRdb holds only the in-frame ones, with some missing. Of some 2,100,000 clones in the sample, approximately 94% were seen once. The specimen was naive CD4+ T cells sorted from blood. The subset: CD45RA+ positively selected. The receptors stem from a young man in good health.

This chain links TRBV4-3 with TRBJ2-1; 10 bases agree with TRBD2. Germline CDR1 is LGHNA and CDR2 is YSLEER. The length of the CDR3 is 17 residues. Germline trimming cut 0 bases from V and 2 bases from J; bases unmatched to any gene: 4. CDR3 sequence reads: CASSQDAGLAAYNEQFF. The CDR3 DNA reads TGCGCCAGCAGCCAAGACGCCGGACTAGCGGCCTACAATGAGCAGTTCTTC.

The chain couples TRBV19 to TRBJ1-6; D unclear. V lost 0 bases and J lost 10, with 19 bases in between. This CDR3 comprises 17 residues. CDR1 and CDR2 (germline): LNHDA, SQIVND (reference sequence). CDR3 nucleotide sequence: TGTGCCAGTAGTATAGATGCAAGGAGAGGGATCGGGTCACCCCTCCACTTT. Protein sequence: CASSIDARRGIGSPLHF.

V and J are TRBV18 and TRBJ1-5; D ambiguous. The germline CDR1 and CDR2 sequences are KGHSH and LQKENI. The V end lost 3 bases, the J end lost 0 bases, and 9 bases lay between the germline ends. The CDR3 runs 15 residues. Written as DNA, the CDR3 is TGTGCCAGCTCACCTAGGTCAGATAGCAATCAGCCCCAGCATTTT. Its translation: CASSPRSDSNQPQHF.

The genes are TRBV27 and TRBJ2-5; 12 nucleotides align to TRBD2. Germline CDR1 MNHEY, CDR2 SMNVEV (reference sequence). V lost 5 bases, J lost 5 bases, and 6 bases stayed unmatched. The CDR3 is 15 residues long. CDR3 protein: CASSPSGRAVETQYF. For the CDR3, the DNA is TGTGCCAGCAGTCCTAGCGGGAGGGCCGTCGAGACCCAGTACTTC.

This chain uses TRBV11-2 with TRBJ2-5, with a possible D match to TRBD2 (5 bases). The V gene's germline CDR1 is SGHAT and CDR2 FQNNGV. The CDR3 covers 16 residues. Trimming shortened V by 5 bases and J by 2 bases, and 18 bases separated the two germline ends. The CDR3 here is CASSPRSSRVQETQYF. The CDR3, as DNA: TGTGCCAGCAGCCCCCGCTCGTCGCGGGTGCAAGAGACCCAGTACTTC.

The chain carries TRBV15 and TRBJ1-1; a weak D match, TRBD1 (5 bases). V was pared by 3 bases and J by 2 bases, with 10 bases between. This CDR3 contains 14 residues. Germline assignment: CDR1 LNHNV and CDR2 YYDKDF (reference sequence). The CDR3 is CATSRSGLNTEAFF. The DNA for the CDR3 is TGTGCCACCAGCAGGTCAGGGTTAAACACTGAAGCTTTCTTT.

This rearrangement joins TRBV7-9 to TRBJ1-3, with D maybe TRBD1 (6 bases). Germline CDR1 SEHNR, CDR2 FQNEAQ (reference sequence). CDR3 length: 15 residues. V lost 4 bases and J lost 3, with 13 bases in between. CDR3 coding DNA: TGTGCCAGCAGCTGGCTCAGGACAGATGGAAACACCATATATTTT. This sequence encodes CASSWLRTDGNTIYF.

This chain joins TRBV6-6 and TRBJ2-5; perhaps D is TRBD1 or TRBD2 (5 bases each). The V end lost 0 bases, the J end lost 5 bases, and 16 bases lay between the germline ends. CDR1 and CDR2 from the germline V gene are MNHNY and SVGAGI (reference sequence). The CDR3 length is 16 residues. The CDR3 DNA follows: TGTGCCAGCAGTTACTCGTTACACACCAGGGAGGAGACCCAGTACTTC. This gives the protein CASSYSLHTREETQYF.

In regard to this clone: At the DNA level, this CDR3 is encoded by other sequences in the same sample as well. V usage is TRBV27 and J usage is TRBJ1-1; D remains ambiguous. CDR1 and CDR2 (germline): MNHEY, SMNVEV (reference sequence). Trimming removed 3 bases at V and 1 base at J, with 6 bases between. CDR3 length equals 13 residues. The CDR3 sequence: CASSFNANTEAFF. The CDR3 nucleotides read TGTGCCAGCAGTTTTAACGCGAACACTGAAGCTTTCTTT.

The chain has TRBV7-9 and TRBJ1-1; maybe TRBD1 (6 bases). V was cut by 0 bases and J by 4 bases, with 12 bases left in between. Germline values: CDR1 SEHNR, CDR2 FQNEAQ (reference sequence). The length of the CDR3 is 15 residues. This chain's CDR3 is CASSLAAGEGTEAFF. The DNA of the CDR3 is TGTGCCAGCAGCTTAGCGGCAGGGGAGGGCACTGAAGCTTTCTTT.

The rearrangement joins TRBV5-4 to TRBJ2-7; tentative D call: TRBD2 (6 bases). The CDR3 spans 16 residues. V was trimmed by 3 bases and J by 4 bases, leaving 20 bases between them. Germline-derived CDR1 and CDR2 are SGHNT and YYREEE (reference sequence). The CDR3 DNA follows: TGTGCCAGCAGCTCCGGGGGAGCGGGTAAGACTTACGAGCAGTACTTC. It translates to CASSSGGAGKTYEQYF.

Remarks on this clone: The sample holds other DNA sequences that translate to the same CDR3. The chain links TRBV29-1 to TRBJ2-7; 11 nucleotides agree with TRBD1. Unmatched junction bases numbered 0, after V lost 3 bases and J lost 2 bases. The CDR3 runs to 13 residues. Germline loops: CDR1 SQVTM, CDR2 ANQGSEA. The CDR3 is CSVEGQGAYEQYF. Here the CDR3 DNA reads TGCAGCGTTGAGGGACAGGGGGCCTACGAGCAGTACTTC.

The gene calls are TRBV7-2 and TRBJ2-5; D may be TRBD1 (6 bases). Trimming removed 5 bases at V and 1 base at J, with 17 bases between. The CDR3 consists of 16 residues. The germline gives CDR1 SGHTA, CDR2 FQGNSA. In DNA form, the CDR3 reads TGTGCCAGCAGCCGGATGGGCTCAGGGGCCCAAGAGACCCAGTACTTC. Amino acid sequence: CASSRMGSGAQETQYF.

This chain joins TRBV6-5 and TRBJ1-6; the D gene is possibly TRBD1 (5 bases). Per germline, CDR1 MNHEY and CDR2 SVGAGI. CDR3 length: 14 amino acids. V dropped 6 bases and J dropped 5 bases, with 11 bases sitting between them. CDR3 nucleotides: TGTGCCAGCAGGGGGACGGACAATAATTCACCCCTCCACTTT. Encoded protein: CASRGTDNNSPLHF.